This is a list of T cell receptor beta chains from one sample in a study of T cells after posttransplantation cyclophosphamide. The protocol was immunoSEQ multiplex PCR, while the TCRdb copy is restricted to in-frame clones and leaves out a portion. Found here are tens of thousands of clones, no singletons; the ten largest cover about 2%. Sequenced input: PBMCs. The source is a man aged 35 to 55 in good health, CMV-negative, and a related stem cell transplant donor. The CDR3 runs from the conserved cysteine through the conserved F or W. Each record gives: clone size, V gene, J gene, D gene, CDR3 DNA, CDR3 protein. The D gene is left open where the match is weak. Size is stated for part of the rows, as once, few or many counts, or as a class when the clone is expanded.

size: many; V: TRBV6-5; J: TRBJ1-5; D: NA; DNA: TGTGCCAGCAGTTACGGGGGGGCCTCCAATCAGCCCCAGCATTTT; CDR3: CASSYGGASNQPQHF
size: many; V: TRBV7-2; J: TRBJ1-2; D: TRBD1; DNA: TGTGCCAGCAGCTCCCCAGTCAGGGGGCATGGCTACACCTTC; CDR3: CASSSPVRGHGYTF
size: many; V: TRBV14; J: TRBJ2-5; D: TRBD2; DNA: TGTGCCAGCAGCCCCGGACTAGCGGGGGGGCTCAGAGAAGAGACCCAGTACTTC; CDR3: CASSPGLAGGLREETQYF
size: many; V: TRBV5-1; J: TRBJ1-6; D: NA; DNA: TGCGCCAGCAGCTTGGAAGTAGAAAATTCACCCCTCCACTTT; CDR3: CASSLEVENSPLHF
size: few; V: TRBV4-3; J: TRBJ1-6; D: TRBD1; DNA: TGCGCCAGCAGCCAAGATAGGGGGCTAAATTCACCCCTCCACTTT; CDR3: CASSQDRGLNSPLHF
size: many; V: TRBV9; J: TRBJ1-2; D: TRBD1; DNA: TGTGCCAGCAGCCCGGGACAGCCTAGGGATGGCTACACCTTC; CDR3: CASSPGQPRDGYTF
size: many; V: TRBV4-2; J: TRBJ1-5; D: TRBD1; DNA: TGTGCCAGCAGCCAAGAGGGGACAGAAAATCAGCCCCAGCATTTT; CDR3: CASSQEGTENQPQHF
size: many; V: TRBV11-2; J: TRBJ2-2; D: NA; DNA: TGTGCCAGCAGCCTACAGGCTACCGGGGAGCTGTTTTTT; CDR3: CASSLQATGELFF
size: many; V: TRBV30; J: TRBJ2-5; D: TRBD2; DNA: TGTGCCGGCCAGACTAGCGGGCAGGAGACCCAGTACTTC; CDR3: CAGQTSGQETQYF
size: many; V: TRBV10-2; J: TRBJ2-1; D: NA; DNA: TGCGCCAGCAGTGAAGATAGGGGTGACGAGCAGTTCTTC; CDR3: CASSEDRGDEQFF
size: few; V: TRBV25-1; J: TRBJ1-1; D: NA; DNA: TGTGCCAGCAGTGATGCGGGCCCTTCTCGGGAAGCTTTCTTT; CDR3: CASSDAGPSREAFF
size: many; V: TRBV6-1; J: TRBJ1-2; D: NA; DNA: TGTGCCAGCAGACCAGGGTCCTATGGCTACACCTTC; CDR3: CASRPGSYGYTF
size: many; V: TRBV11-2; J: TRBJ1-5; D: NA; DNA: TGTGCCAGCAGCTTAGATGCGGGGGCTGGCAATCAGCCCCAGCATTTT; CDR3: CASSLDAGAGNQPQHF
size: NA; V: TRBV6-5; J: TRBJ2-3; D: TRBD2; DNA: TGTGCCAGCAGTAGGACTAGCGGGGGCACAGATACGCAGTATTTT; CDR3: CASSRTSGGTDTQYF
size: many; V: TRBV18; J: TRBJ1-1; D: TRBD1; DNA: TGTGCCAGCTCAAAGGACAGGGCCGAGGTTGACACTGAAGCTTTCTTT; CDR3: CASSKDRAEVDTEAFF
size: many; V: TRBV27; J: TRBJ1-1; D: NA; DNA: TGTGCCAGCAGCTTTAGCATGCCGGGAGCTTCGAACACTGAAGCTTTCTTT; CDR3: CASSFSMPGASNTEAFF
size: many; V: TRBV4-3; J: TRBJ1-2; D: NA; DNA: TGCGCCAGCAGCCAAGACCGTGTATGGGGGCTTTATGGCTACACCTTC; CDR3: CASSQDRVWGLYGYTF
size: few; V: TRBV19; J: TRBJ1-2; D: TRBD1; DNA: TGTGCCAGTAGTCCCTCACAGGGGTTCTATGGCTACACCTTC; CDR3: CASSPSQGFYGYTF
size: many; V: TRBV6-6; J: TRBJ2-1; D: NA; DNA: TGTGCCAGCAGAAATCCTGGCGGTGACAATGAGCAGTTCTTC; CDR3: CASRNPGGDNEQFF
size: many; V: TRBV2; J: TRBJ1-2; D: TRBD1; DNA: TGTGCCAGCAGGGAGGGACAGGGGGTAGGTGGCTACACCTTC; CDR3: CASREGQGVGGYTF
size: many; V: TRBV19; J: TRBJ2-5; D: NA; DNA: TGTGCCAGTAGTATTTCCCCCACAGGGAGAGAGACCCAGTACTTC; CDR3: CASSISPTGRETQYF
size: many; V: TRBV10-2; J: TRBJ2-3; D: TRBD2; DNA: TGCGCCGGCGCCCCCGGGACTAGCGGGCATAGCACAGATACGCAGTATTTT; CDR3: CAGAPGTSGHSTDTQYF
size: NA; V: TRBV14; J: TRBJ2-1; D: NA; DNA: TGTGCCAGCAGCCAAGATAGGGGGGGCTGGATATTGAATGAGCAGTTCTTC; CDR3: CASSQDRGGWILNEQFF
size: many; V: TRBV6-1; J: TRBJ2-2; D: NA; DNA: TGTGCCAGCAGTGACCCCTGGAGCTTCGGGGAGCTGTTTTTT; CDR3: CASSDPWSFGELFF
size: many; V: TRBV2; J: TRBJ2-1; D: TRBD2; DNA: TGTGCCAGCAGTGGGGGGGGCTACAATGAGCAGTTCTTC; CDR3: CASSGGGYNEQFF
size: many; V: TRBV5-6; J: TRBJ1-1; D: NA; DNA: TGTGCCAGCGAGGGGTTGGGGGGGATGAACACTGAAGCTTTCTTT; CDR3: CASEGLGGMNTEAFF
size: many; V: TRBV10-3; J: TRBJ1-1; D: NA; DNA: TGTGCCATCGCTCCAGGTCGGGGTGAAGCTTTCTTT; CDR3: CAIAPGRGEAFF
size: many; V: TRBV19; J: TRBJ1-5; D: NA; DNA: TGTGCCAGTAGTATCATGACGGGTAACAATCAGCCCCAGCATTTT; CDR3: CASSIMTGNNQPQHF
size: few; V: TRBV27; J: TRBJ2-2; D: TRBD1; DNA: TGTGCCAGCAGTTTACTTATTACAGGGGGTGGCACCGGGGAGCTGTTTTTT; CDR3: CASSLLITGGGTGELFF
size: many; V: TRBV28; J: TRBJ2-2; D: NA; DNA: TGTGCCAGCAGTCCCGGCGGGCGCACCGGGGAGCTGTTTTTT; CDR3: CASSPGGRTGELFF
size: NA; V: TRBV9; J: TRBJ2-1; D: TRBD2; DNA: TGTGCCAGCAGCGTAGCGCCCTCGCTAGCGGGTGGCAATGAGCAGTTCTTC; CDR3: CASSVAPSLAGGNEQFF
size: many; V: TRBV9; J: TRBJ1-2; D: NA; DNA: TGTGCCAGCAGCCCGATGCGACAAAGCTATGGCTACACCTTC; CDR3: CASSPMRQSYGYTF
size: many; V: TRBV19; J: TRBJ2-3; D: NA; DNA: TGTGCCGCAAGCTTAGCGACCACAGATACGCAGTATTTT; CDR3: CAASLATTDTQYF
size: NA; V: TRBV30; J: TRBJ2-4; D: NA; DNA: TGTGCCTGGAGTGCTAGAGCCGAAATTCAGTACTTC; CDR3: CAWSARAEIQYF
size: many; V: TRBV7-2; J: TRBJ2-1; D: NA; DNA: TGTGCCAGCAGCCCTAGACAGGTAAATGAGCAGTTCTTC; CDR3: CASSPRQVNEQFF
size: many; V: TRBV6-1; J: TRBJ1-2; D: NA; DNA: TGTGCCAGCAGTGAGACAAATTATGGCTACACCTTC; CDR3: CASSETNYGYTF
size: many; V: TRBV19; J: TRBJ1-4; D: NA; DNA: TGTGCCAGTATTGCAGGGCCTAATGAAAAACTGTTTTTT; CDR3: CASIAGPNEKLFF
size: many; V: TRBV6-6; J: TRBJ1-3; D: TRBD1; DNA: TGTGCCAGCAGTACGGGACAGGCAAGCTCTGGAAACACCATATATTTT; CDR3: CASSTGQASSGNTIYF
size: few; V: TRBV5-6; J: TRBJ2-1; D: TRBD2; DNA: TGTGCCAGCAGCGCGCGAGGTAGCGGGATAATTAATGAGCAGTTCTTC; CDR3: CASSARGSGIINEQFF
size: few; V: TRBV27; J: TRBJ2-1; D: NA; DNA: TGTGCCAGCAGTACTGCGGGCCTCGCGCTTGTGAATGAGCAGTTCTTC; CDR3: CASSTAGLALVNEQFF
size: many; V: TRBV4-3; J: TRBJ2-1; D: NA; DNA: TGCGCCAGCAGCCAAGATTACAGCCACAATGAGCAGTTCTTC; CDR3: CASSQDYSHNEQFF
size: many; V: TRBV7-9; J: TRBJ1-1; D: NA; DNA: TGTGCCAGCAGCTTAGTTGTGACAGATGAAGCTTTCTTT; CDR3: CASSLVVTDEAFF
size: NA; V: TRBV7-9; J: TRBJ2-3; D: TRBD2; DNA: TGTGCCAGCAGCCCCAGAAGTGGGCGGGGGGATACGCAGTATTTT; CDR3: CASSPRSGRGDTQYF
size: many; V: TRBV7-2; J: TRBJ2-1; D: NA; DNA: TGTGCCAGCAGCTTAGAGGGGACAAACAATGAGCAGTTCTTC; CDR3: CASSLEGTNNEQFF
size: many; V: TRBV7-9; J: TRBJ2-1; D: NA; DNA: TGTGCCAGCAGTCCCCTAACGGGGGTCGGTGAGCAGTTCTTC; CDR3: CASSPLTGVGEQFF
size: many; V: TRBV7-8; J: TRBJ1-5; D: TRBD1; DNA: TGTGCCAGCAGCTGGAGTACGACAGGGCCTAGCAATCAGCCCCAGCATTTT; CDR3: CASSWSTTGPSNQPQHF
size: many; V: TRBV5-8; J: TRBJ2-5; D: NA; DNA: TGTGCCAGCGGACCCAAGGGGGTACAAGAGACCCAGTACTTC; CDR3: CASGPKGVQETQYF
size: NA; V: TRBV28; J: TRBJ1-2; D: NA; DNA: TGTGCCAGCAGTTTACCGGGGGGCCTCATGAGCTACACCTTC; CDR3: CASSLPGGLMSYTF
size: NA; V: TRBV28; J: TRBJ2-2; D: TRBD2; DNA: TGTGCCAGCAGAATGGGACTAGTCACCGGGGAGCTGTTTTTT; CDR3: CASRMGLVTGELFF
size: many; V: TRBV6-1; J: TRBJ2-3; D: TRBD2; DNA: TGTGCCAGCAGTGAAGCGGCGGCTAGCGGGGGCCAAGGAGATACGCAGTATTTT; CDR3: CASSEAAASGGQGDTQYF
size: many; V: TRBV10-3; J: TRBJ2-1; D: TRBD2; DNA: TGTGCCATCAGTGAGGTAGGACTAGAAGGCCTCAATGAGCAGTTCTTC; CDR3: CAISEVGLEGLNEQFF
size: many; V: TRBV5-6; J: TRBJ2-3; D: NA; DNA: TGTGCCAGCAGCTTGGCAGGACTTTCCACAGATACGCAGTATTTT; CDR3: CASSLAGLSTDTQYF